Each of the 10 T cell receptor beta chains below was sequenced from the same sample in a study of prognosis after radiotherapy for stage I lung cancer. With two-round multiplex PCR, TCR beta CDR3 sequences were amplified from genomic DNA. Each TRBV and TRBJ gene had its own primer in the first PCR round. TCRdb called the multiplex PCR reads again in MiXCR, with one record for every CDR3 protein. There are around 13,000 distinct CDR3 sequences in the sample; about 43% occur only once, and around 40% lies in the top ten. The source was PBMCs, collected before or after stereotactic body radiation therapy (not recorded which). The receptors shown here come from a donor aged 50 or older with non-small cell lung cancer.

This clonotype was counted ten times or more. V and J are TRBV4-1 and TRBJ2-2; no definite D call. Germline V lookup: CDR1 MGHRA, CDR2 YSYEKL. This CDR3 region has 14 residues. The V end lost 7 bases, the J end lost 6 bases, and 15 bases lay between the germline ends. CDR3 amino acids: CASNSDGRPGELFF. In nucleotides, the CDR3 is TGCGCCAGCAATTCAGACGGTCGTCCCGGGGAGCTGTTTTTT.

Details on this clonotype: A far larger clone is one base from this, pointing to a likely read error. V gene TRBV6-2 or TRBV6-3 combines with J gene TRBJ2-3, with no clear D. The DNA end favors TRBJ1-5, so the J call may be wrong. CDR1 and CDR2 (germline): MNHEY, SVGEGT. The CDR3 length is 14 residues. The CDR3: CASSTLAGAYTQHF. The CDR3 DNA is TGTGCCAGCAGTACTCTAGCGGGAGCGTATACGCAGCATTTT.

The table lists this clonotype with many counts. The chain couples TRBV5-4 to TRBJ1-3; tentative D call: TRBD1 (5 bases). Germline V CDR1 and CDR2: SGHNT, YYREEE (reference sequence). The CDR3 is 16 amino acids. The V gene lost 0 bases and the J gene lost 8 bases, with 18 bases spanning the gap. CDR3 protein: CASSLGGTRSLDTIYF. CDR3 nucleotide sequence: TGTGCCAGCAGCTTGGGAGGGACGAGAAGTCTTGACACCATATATTTT.

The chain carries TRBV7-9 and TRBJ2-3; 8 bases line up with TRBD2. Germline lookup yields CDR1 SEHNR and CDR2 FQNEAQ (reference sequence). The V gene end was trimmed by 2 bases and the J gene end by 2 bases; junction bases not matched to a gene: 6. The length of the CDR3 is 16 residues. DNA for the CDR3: TGTGCCAGCAGCTTAAGGGGACTAGGATCCACAGATACGCAGTATTTT. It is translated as CASSLRGLGSTDTQYF.

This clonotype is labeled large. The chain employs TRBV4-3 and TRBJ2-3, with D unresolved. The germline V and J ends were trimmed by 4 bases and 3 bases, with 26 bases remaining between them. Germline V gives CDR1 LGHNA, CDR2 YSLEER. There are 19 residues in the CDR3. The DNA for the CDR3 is TGCGCCAGCAGCCCCGAAAATCCAACGTCGTTTTTCTCGACAGATACGCAGTATTTT. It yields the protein CASSPENPTSFFSTDTQYF.

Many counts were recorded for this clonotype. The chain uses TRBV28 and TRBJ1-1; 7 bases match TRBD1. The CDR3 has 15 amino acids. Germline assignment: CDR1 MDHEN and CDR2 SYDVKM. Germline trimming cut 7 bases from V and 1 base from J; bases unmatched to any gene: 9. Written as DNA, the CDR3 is TGTGCCAGCATCACTCAAGGACAGGCGAACACTGAAGCTTTCTTT. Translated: CASITQGQANTEAFF.

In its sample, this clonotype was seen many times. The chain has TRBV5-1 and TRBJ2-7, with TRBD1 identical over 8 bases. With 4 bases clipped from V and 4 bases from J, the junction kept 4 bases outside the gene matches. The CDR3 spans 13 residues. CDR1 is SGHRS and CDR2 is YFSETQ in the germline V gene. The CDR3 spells CASSPDRAYEQYF. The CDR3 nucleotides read TGCGCCAGCAGCCCGGACAGGGCGTACGAGCAGTACTTC.

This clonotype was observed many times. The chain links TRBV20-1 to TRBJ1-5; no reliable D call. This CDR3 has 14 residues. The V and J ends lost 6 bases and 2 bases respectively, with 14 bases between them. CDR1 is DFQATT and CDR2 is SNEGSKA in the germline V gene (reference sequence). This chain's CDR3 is CSAPDPRGNQPQHF. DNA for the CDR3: TGCAGTGCCCCGGACCCGCGAGGCAATCAGCCCCAGCATTTT.

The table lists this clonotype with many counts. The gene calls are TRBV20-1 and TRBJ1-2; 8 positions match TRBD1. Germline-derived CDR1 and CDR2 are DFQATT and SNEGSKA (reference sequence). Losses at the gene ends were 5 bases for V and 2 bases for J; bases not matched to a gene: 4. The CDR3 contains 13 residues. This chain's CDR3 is CSASDRVNYGYTF. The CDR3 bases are TGCAGTGCTTCGGACAGGGTGAACTATGGCTACACCTTC.

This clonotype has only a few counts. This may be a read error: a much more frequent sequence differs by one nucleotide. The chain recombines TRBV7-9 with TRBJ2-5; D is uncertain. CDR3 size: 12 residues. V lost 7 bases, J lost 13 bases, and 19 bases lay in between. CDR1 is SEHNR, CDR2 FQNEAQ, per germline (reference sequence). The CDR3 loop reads CASIRFPSPVYF. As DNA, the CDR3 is TGTGCCAGCATCAGGTTTCCCAGTCCGGTGTACTTC.